These 32 T cell receptor beta chains came from one sample sequenced in a study of cytomegalovirus exposure and HLA in healthy donors. PCR involved 60 Vbeta and 13 Jbeta primers. The data were produced by immunoSEQ multiplex PCR, yet TCRdb's version contains in-frame clones alone and is incomplete. The sample lists about 180,000 clones, 80% seen once, with around 1.4% in the top ten. Sequencing used PBMCs. Receptor source: a girl between 10 and 17 years old in good health and CMV-seropositive.

The gene calls are TRBV18 and TRBJ1-4; the match to TRBD1 covers 8 bases. Germline V gene sequence: CDR1 KGHSH, CDR2 LQKENI. V trimming: 3 bases; J trimming: 5 bases; junction bases outside the gene matches: 5. The CDR3 totals 15 residues. CDR3 DNA sequence: TGTGCCAGCTCACCGCGACAGGGGAAGAATGAAAAACTGTTTTTT. Its protein product is CASSPRQGKNEKLFF.

The table lists this clone with a count of one. The chain combines TRBV7-9 with TRBJ1-1, with D possibly being TRBD1 (6 bases). The CDR3 length is 15 residues. The V gene's germline CDR1 is SEHNR and CDR2 FQNEAQ (reference sequence). The V end lost 8 bases, the J end lost 3 bases, and 19 bases lay between the germline ends. The CDR3 loop is CASLKTGRGDTEAFF. The CDR3 region has the DNA TGTGCCAGCCTCAAGACAGGACGGGGGGACACTGAAGCTTTCTTT.

The chain has TRBV30 and TRBJ2-1; D might be TRBD2 (6 bases). CDR3 length: 13 residues. V lost 2 bases, J lost 10 bases, and 15 bases lay in between. Germline loops: CDR1 GTSNPN, CDR2 SVGIG (reference sequence). CDR3 bases: TGTGCCTGGAGTCCTTCCGGGACTCGAGAGCAGTTCTTC. Its protein is CAWSPSGTREQFF.

The chain combines TRBV27 with TRBJ1-1, with D hard to call. The germline gives CDR1 MNHEY, CDR2 SMNVEV (reference sequence). CDR3 length equals 12 residues. Deletions cut 4 bases from V and 7 bases from J, with 10 bases between. The DNA for the CDR3 is TGTGCCAGCAGTTATGAGGGCGGTGAAGCTTTCTTT. It yields the protein CASSYEGGEAFF.

V is TRBV5-1 and J is TRBJ1-2; D not certain. Germline CDR1 is SGHRS and CDR2 is YFSETQ. Deletions cut 0 bases from V and 1 base from J, with 19 bases between. The CDR3 has 18 amino acids. CDR3 sequence reads: CASSLGGPQVPRNYGYTF. Written as DNA, the CDR3 is TGCGCCAGCAGCTTGGGAGGGCCCCAGGTACCTCGTAACTATGGCTACACCTTC.

This rearrangement joins TRBV6-4 to TRBJ2-1; 11 nucleotides match TRBD1. The CDR3 covers 16 residues. The germline gives CDR1 MRHNA, CDR2 SNTAGT. Germline trimming cut 5 bases from V and 0 bases from J; bases unmatched to any gene: 3. This chain's CDR3 is CASSRTGGRSYNEQFF. CDR3 in DNA: TGTGCCAGCAGTCGGACAGGGGGCCGCTCCTACAATGAGCAGTTCTTC.

V usage is TRBV7-6 and J usage is TRBJ1-3, with 10 positions matching TRBD1. Germline-derived CDR1 and CDR2 are SGHVS and FNYEAQ. V lost 6 bases and J lost 1; bases outside the gene matches: 12. CDR3 size: 18 residues. CDR3 sequence (DNA): TGTGCCAGCAGGTCCGGGACAGGGGACGCCAGATCTGGAAACACCATATATTTT. Protein: CASRSGTGDARSGNTIYF.

V usage is TRBV29-1 and J usage is TRBJ2-6; D may be TRBD2 (5 bases). The V and J ends lost 6 bases and 3 bases respectively, with 15 bases between them. The V gene's germline CDR1 is SQVTM and CDR2 ANQGSEA. There are 15 residues in the CDR3. CDR3 protein: CSVGLSSDGANVLTF. As DNA, the CDR3 is TGCAGCGTCGGACTCTCCTCTGATGGGGCCAACGTCCTGACTTTC.

V is TRBV18 and J is TRBJ2-1; 8 bases are shared with TRBD2. V gave up 1 base and J gave up 4 bases; unmatched junction bases: 6. Germline CDR1 is KGHSH and CDR2 is LQKENI. The CDR3 is made up of 16 amino acids. CDR3 residues: CASSPLPAGVYNEQFF. The CDR3 bases are TGTGCCAGCTCACCACTTCCAGCGGGAGTATACAATGAGCAGTTCTTC.

The V call is TRBV4-1, the J call TRBJ2-5; 8 bases are a match to TRBD2. CDR3 length: 15 amino acids. Germline assignment: CDR1 MGHRA and CDR2 YSYEKL. After removal of 6 bases from V and 5 bases from J, the junction contained 11 bases not matched to a gene. The CDR3, as DNA: TGCGCCAGCAGACCGCACATCAGCGGGAGTGAGACCCAGTACTTC. It translates to CASRPHISGSETQYF.

V usage is TRBV28 and J usage is TRBJ2-1; D is unclear. CDR1 is MDHEN, CDR2 SYDVKM, per germline. V was trimmed by 5 bases and J by 4 bases, leaving 3 bases between them. The CDR3 runs 11 residues. This CDR3 is CASSTYNEQFF. For the CDR3, the DNA is TGTGCCAGCAGTACTTACAATGAGCAGTTCTTC.

The gene calls are TRBV2 and TRBJ2-2; the D is unclear. The ends were cut back, 6 bases at V and 6 bases at J, with 17 bases in the middle. There are 15 residues in the CDR3. CDR1 and CDR2 from the germline V gene are SNHLY and FYNNEI. DNA for the CDR3: TGTGCCAGCAGCGCCCTACTTCCGAGCGCCGGGGAGCTGTTTTTT. Translation: CASSALLPSAGELFF.

This clone was detected a few times. This rearrangement joins TRBV19 to TRBJ1-1, with D unresolved. The germline V gene has CDR1 LNHDA and CDR2 SQIVND (reference sequence). Trimming pared 7 bases from V and 5 bases from J, leaving 17 bases between. The CDR3 is 14 amino acids. In DNA form, the CDR3 reads TGTGCCAGTACCCGCGGCGGCGCGGGTACTGAAGCTTTCTTT. Its protein product is CASTRGGAGTEAFF. The variable domain in full, completed from reference TRBV19 and TRBJ1-1, reads DGGITQSPKYLFRKEGQNVTLSCEQNLNHDAMYWYRQDPGQGLRLIYYSQIVNDFQKGDIAEGYSVSREKKESFPLTVTSAQKNPTAFYLCASTRGGAGTEAFFGQGTRLTVV.

The chain links TRBV5-1 to TRBJ2-7, with 11 bases that match TRBD2. The germline V gene encodes CDR1 SGHRS and CDR2 YFSETQ. Germline trimming cut 3 bases from V and 3 bases from J; bases unmatched to any gene: 5. This CDR3 has 15 amino acids. CDR3 coding DNA: TGCGCCAGCAGCTCTCCGGGACTAGCGGTCTACGAGCAGTACTTC. Protein sequence: CASSSPGLAVYEQYF.

The rearrangement joins TRBV5-8 to TRBJ2-3; 12 bases line up with TRBD2. V was pared by 1 base and J by 7 bases, with 13 bases of the junction left unmatched. The CDR3 contains 18 residues. Per the germline V gene, CDR1 is SGHTS and CDR2 is YDEGEE. In DNA, the CDR3 is TGTGCCAGCAGCTTGTGGCTAGCGGGAGGGAAAGAACGCTATACGCAGTATTTT. Amino acids: CASSLWLAGGKERYTQYF.

The chain is built from TRBV5-1 and TRBJ2-2; TRBD1 is a possible D gene (5 bases). The V end was cut by 0 bases, the J end by 3 bases, with 6 bases between. Germline CDR1 reads SGHRS; CDR2 reads YFSETQ. The CDR3 extends over 14 amino acids. The CDR3 DNA reads TGCGCCAGCAGCTTGGGACAGCACACCGGGGAGCTGTTTTTT. Translating gives CASSLGQHTGELFF.

The DNA of the CDR3 is TGCGCCAGCAGCCGTTGGGGCTTCGCCAATGAGCAGTTCTTC. Translated: CASSRWGFANEQFF. The chain joins TRBV5-1 to TRBJ2-1, with D possibly being TRBD1 (5 bases). The CDR3 is 14 residues long. The germline V gene has CDR1 SGHRS and CDR2 YFSETQ. V shed 4 bases and J shed 6 bases, with 14 bases lying between them.

The chain uses TRBV2 and TRBJ1-2; D not resolved. Trimming cost V 6 bases and J 0 bases, with 2 bases left between them. The CDR3 runs to 11 residues. From germline, CDR1 is SNHLY and CDR2 FYNNEI. The CDR3 protein is CASSSNYGYTF. The CDR3, as DNA: TGTGCCAGCAGCTCTAACTATGGCTACACCTTC. The full variable domain, in which reference TRBV2 and TRBJ1-2 provide the parts outside the CDR3, is EPEVTQTPSHQVTQMGQEVILRCVPISNHLYFYWYRQILGQKVEFLVSFYNNEISEKSEIFDDQFSVERPDGSNFTLKIRSTKLEDSAMYFCASSSNYGYTFGSGTRLTVV.

The gene calls are TRBV4-2 and TRBJ2-1; perhaps TRBD2 as D (5 bases). With 1 base removed from V and 5 bases from J, the gap between germline ends came to 12 bases. Germline values: CDR1 LGHNA, CDR2 YNFKEQ. CDR3 length: 15 amino acids. The CDR3 bases are TGTGCCAGCAGCCAAGTTAGACTAACAGACAATGAGCAGTTCTTC. Its translation: CASSQVRLTDNEQFF.

The DNA for the CDR3 is TGTGCCATCAGTGGCATGAGATTTGAGCAGTTCTTC. Amino acids: CAISGMRFEQFF. The chain combines TRBV10-3 with TRBJ2-1; no firm D call. V was trimmed by 4 bases and J by 9 bases, leaving 10 bases between them. This CDR3 comprises 12 residues. From germline, CDR1 is ENHRY and CDR2 SYGVKD.

V and J are TRBV30 and TRBJ2-5, with 12 bases identical to TRBD2. V gave up 0 bases and J gave up 4 bases; unmatched junction bases: 3. Per germline, CDR1 GTSNPN and CDR2 SVGIG (reference sequence). The CDR3 consists of 15 residues. CDR3 in amino acids: CAWSVQGLAGETQYF. The CDR3 DNA reads as TGTGCCTGGAGTGTACAGGGACTAGCGGGAGAGACCCAGTACTTC.

This clone was found once. The V and J genes are TRBV4-1 and TRBJ2-7, with D perhaps TRBD2 (6 bases). Germline V gene lookup returns CDR1 MGHRA and CDR2 YSYEKL. Trimming pared 0 bases from V and 4 bases from J, leaving 19 bases between. The length of the CDR3 is 17 residues. The CDR3 DNA reads TGCGCCAGCAGCCAAGATTCTCTCGGGGACTCCGGATACGAGCAGTACTTC. Translating it yields CASSQDSLGDSGYEQYF.

This clone was observed a single time. The chain uses TRBV5-1 and TRBJ1-5, with a possible D match to TRBD1 (5 bases). Germline CDR1 and CDR2: SGHRS and YFSETQ. Trimming removed 0 bases at V and 2 bases at J, with 15 bases between. The CDR3 covers 17 residues. The chain's CDR3 is CASSLAGAGDGNQPQHF. The CDR3 DNA reads as TGCGCCAGCAGCTTGGCCGGGGCGGGGGATGGCAATCAGCCCCAGCATTTT.

This chain links TRBV25-1 with TRBJ2-7; D perhaps matches TRBD2 (5 bases). Germline loops: CDR1 MGHDK, CDR2 SYGVNS. The CDR3 consists of 15 residues. The ends were cut back, 4 bases at V and 6 bases at J, with 19 bases in the middle. CDR3 DNA: TGTGCCAGCAGTGGCAAAGAACGGGGAGCGTTCGAGCAGTACTTC. It yields the protein CASSGKERGAFEQYF.

CDR3 amino acids: CASSYSNRVEQYF. In DNA, the CDR3 is TGTGCCAGCAGTTACTCCAACAGGGTTGAGCAGTACTTC. The chain is built from TRBV6-5 and TRBJ2-7; D perhaps matches TRBD1 (6 bases). V was pared by 0 bases and J by 7 bases, with 10 bases between. The germline gives CDR1 MNHEY, CDR2 SVGAGI. This CDR3 is built from 13 residues.

The chain uses TRBV5-1 and TRBJ2-1; 9 bases are a match to TRBD2. CDR3 size: 15 residues. Germline CDR1 reads SGHRS; CDR2 reads YFSETQ. With V trimmed by 1 base and J by 4 bases, 3 bases remained unmatched. CDR3 sequence (DNA): TGCGCCAGCAGCTTGACTAGCGGGCTATACAATGAGCAGTTCTTC. Residues: CASSLTSGLYNEQFF.

The chain uses TRBV30 and TRBJ2-2, with D perhaps TRBD2 (5 bases). The CDR3 extends over 14 amino acids. V lost 8 bases and J 3 bases, leaving 16 bases between the germline ends. CDR1 and CDR2 from the germline V gene are GTSNPN and SVGIG (reference sequence). This CDR3 reads CAGFRGQYTGELFF. The DNA of the CDR3 is TGTGCCGGCTTTCGAGGGCAGTACACCGGGGAGCTGTTTTTT.

Only one count was recorded for this clone. The chain links TRBV5-4 to TRBJ1-5; D perhaps matches TRBD1 (6 bases). Germline V gives CDR1 SGHNT, CDR2 YYREEE (reference sequence). The CDR3 is made up of 14 amino acids. V was cut by 3 bases and J by 3 bases, with 10 bases left in between. The CDR3 bases are TGTGCCAGCAGCTGGGGGCCTGACAATCAGCCCCAGCATTTT. Protein sequence: CASSWGPDNQPQHF.

The chain is built from TRBV9 and TRBJ2-1; the D gene is possibly TRBD2 (5 bases). The CDR3 consists of 15 residues. With 0 bases removed from V and 2 bases from J, the gap between germline ends came to 9 bases. Looked up from germline, CDR1 is SGDLS and CDR2 is YYNGEE. The CDR3 DNA reads as TGTGCCAGCAGCGTAGCAAGCGGAGCCTACAATGAGCAGTTCTTC. This translates into CASSVASGAYNEQFF.

This clone was recorded a few times. V is TRBV5-6 and J is TRBJ2-1; 16 nucleotides line up with TRBD2. This CDR3 region has 18 residues. The germline gives CDR1 SGHDT, CDR2 YYEEEE. J gave up 7 bases and V 3 bases, and 10 bases lay outside the gene matches. CDR3 coding DNA: TGTGCCAGCAGCTCCGGGACTAGCGGGAGGGCCACAAGAAATGAGCAGTTCTTC. Translation gives CASSSGTSGRATRNEQFF. Complete variable domain (other parts from reference TRBV5-6 and TRBJ2-1): DAGVTQSPTHLIKTRGQQVTLRCSPKSGHDTVSWYQQALGQGPQFIFQYYEEEERQRGNFPDRFSGHQFPNYSSELNVNALLLGDSALYLCASSSGTSGRATRNEQFFGPGTRLTVL.

The chain links TRBV7-7 to TRBJ1-2; maybe TRBD1 (6 bases). Germline-derived CDR1 and CDR2 are SSHAT and FNYEAQ (reference sequence). With 5 bases removed from V and 3 bases from J, the gap between germline ends came to 10 bases. The length of the CDR3 is 13 residues. CDR3 DNA: TGTGCCAGCAGCCCGGACAGAGACTATGGCTACACCTTC. Protein: CASSPDRDYGYTF.

The chain employs TRBV9 and TRBJ2-1; TRBD2 matches at 9 bases. Germline loops: CDR1 SGDLS, CDR2 YYNGEE. V lost 6 bases to trimming and J lost 4 bases; unmatched junction nucleotides: 8. The CDR3 sequence is 15 residues long. This chain's CDR3 is CASTNGGGGYNEQFF. The DNA for the CDR3 is TGTGCCAGCACCAACGGCGGGGGGGGTTACAATGAGCAGTTCTTC.